Given below is one TCR beta chain in context. Antigen unknown. The study ran its PCR with 60 Vbeta and 13 Jbeta primers. The table came from immunoSEQ multiplex PCR; TCRdb's copy has only in-frame clones and leaves some out. Among about 94,000 clones, roughly 86% were seen once, and the ten largest hold about a tenth. The entry originates in a study of cytomegalovirus exposure and HLA in healthy donors. Study-wide points: It was in a later analysis that TCR association rates were seen to vary by HLA locus, highest for DRB1 and lowest for HLA-C. Indistinguishable V segments, including TRBV6-2 and TRBV6-3, were excluded.

The CDR3 totals 15 residues. The J segment lost 4 bases and the V segment lost 3 bases, leaving 5 bases of the junction unmatched. In germline, CDR1 is LNHDA, CDR2 SQIVND (reference sequence). This receptor was taken from a human donor in good health. The chain joins TRBV19 to TRBJ2-1, with TRBD2 identical over 8 bases. The sequencing input was PBMCs. CDR3 DNA: TGTGCCAGTAGTATCAAAGCGGGAGAATACAATGAGCAGTTCTTC. Its protein product is CASSIKAGEYNEQFF.